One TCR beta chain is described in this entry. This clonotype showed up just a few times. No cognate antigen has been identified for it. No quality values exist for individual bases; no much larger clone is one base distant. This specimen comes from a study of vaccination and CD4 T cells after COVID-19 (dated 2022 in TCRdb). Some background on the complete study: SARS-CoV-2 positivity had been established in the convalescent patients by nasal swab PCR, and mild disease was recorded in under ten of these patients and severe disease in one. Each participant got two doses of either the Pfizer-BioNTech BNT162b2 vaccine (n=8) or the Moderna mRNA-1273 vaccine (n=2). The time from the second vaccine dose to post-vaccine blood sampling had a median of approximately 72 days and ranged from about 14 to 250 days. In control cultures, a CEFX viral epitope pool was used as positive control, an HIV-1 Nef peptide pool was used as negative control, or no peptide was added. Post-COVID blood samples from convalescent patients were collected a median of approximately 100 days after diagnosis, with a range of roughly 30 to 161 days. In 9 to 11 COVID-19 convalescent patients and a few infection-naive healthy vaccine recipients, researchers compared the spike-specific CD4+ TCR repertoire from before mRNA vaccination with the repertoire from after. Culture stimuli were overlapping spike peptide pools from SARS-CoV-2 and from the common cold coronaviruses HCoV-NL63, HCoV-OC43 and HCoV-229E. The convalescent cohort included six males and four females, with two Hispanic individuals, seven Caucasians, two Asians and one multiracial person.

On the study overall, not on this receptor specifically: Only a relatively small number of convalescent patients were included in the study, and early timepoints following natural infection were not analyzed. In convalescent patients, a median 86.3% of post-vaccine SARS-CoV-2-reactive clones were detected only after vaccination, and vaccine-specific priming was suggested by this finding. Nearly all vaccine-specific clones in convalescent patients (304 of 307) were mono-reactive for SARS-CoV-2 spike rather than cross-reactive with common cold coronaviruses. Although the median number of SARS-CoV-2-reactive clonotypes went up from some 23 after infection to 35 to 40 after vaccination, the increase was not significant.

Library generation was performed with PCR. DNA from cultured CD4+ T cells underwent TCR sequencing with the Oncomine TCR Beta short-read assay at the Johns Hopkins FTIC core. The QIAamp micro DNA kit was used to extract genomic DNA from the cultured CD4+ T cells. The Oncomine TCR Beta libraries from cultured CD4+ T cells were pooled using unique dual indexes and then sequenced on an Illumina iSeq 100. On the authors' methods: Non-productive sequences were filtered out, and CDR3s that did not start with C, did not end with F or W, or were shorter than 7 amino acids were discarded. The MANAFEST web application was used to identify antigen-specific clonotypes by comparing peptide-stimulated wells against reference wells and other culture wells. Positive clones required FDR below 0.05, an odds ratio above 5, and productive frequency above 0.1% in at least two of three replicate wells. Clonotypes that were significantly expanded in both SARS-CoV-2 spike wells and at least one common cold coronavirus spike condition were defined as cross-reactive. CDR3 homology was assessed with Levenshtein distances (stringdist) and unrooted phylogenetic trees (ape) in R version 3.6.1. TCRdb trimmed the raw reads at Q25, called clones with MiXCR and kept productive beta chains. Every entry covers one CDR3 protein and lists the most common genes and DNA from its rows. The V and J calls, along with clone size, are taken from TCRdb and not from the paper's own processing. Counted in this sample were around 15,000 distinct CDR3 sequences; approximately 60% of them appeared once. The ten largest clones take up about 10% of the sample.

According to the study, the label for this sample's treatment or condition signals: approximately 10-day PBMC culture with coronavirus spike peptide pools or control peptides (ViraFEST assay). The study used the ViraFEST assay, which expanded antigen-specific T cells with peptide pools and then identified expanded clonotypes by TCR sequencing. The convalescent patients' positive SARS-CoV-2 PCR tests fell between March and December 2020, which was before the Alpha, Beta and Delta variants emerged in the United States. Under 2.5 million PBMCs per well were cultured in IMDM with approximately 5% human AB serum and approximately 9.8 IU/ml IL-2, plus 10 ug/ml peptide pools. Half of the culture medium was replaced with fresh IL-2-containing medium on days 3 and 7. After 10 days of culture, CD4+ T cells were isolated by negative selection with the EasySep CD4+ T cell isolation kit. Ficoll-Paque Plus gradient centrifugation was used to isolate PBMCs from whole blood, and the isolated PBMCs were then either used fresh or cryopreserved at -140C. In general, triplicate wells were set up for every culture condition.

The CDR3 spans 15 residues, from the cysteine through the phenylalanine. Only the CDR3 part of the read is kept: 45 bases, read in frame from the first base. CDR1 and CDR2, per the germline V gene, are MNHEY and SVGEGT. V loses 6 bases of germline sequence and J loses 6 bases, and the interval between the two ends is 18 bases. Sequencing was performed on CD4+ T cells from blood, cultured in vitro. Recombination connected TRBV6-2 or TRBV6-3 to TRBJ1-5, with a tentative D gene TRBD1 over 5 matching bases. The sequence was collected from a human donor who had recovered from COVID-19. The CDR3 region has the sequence CASSPQGIGGQPQHF. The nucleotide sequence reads TGTGCCAGCAGCCCCCAGGGCATCGGGGGTCAGCCCCAGCATTTT.